This TCR beta chain derives from a study of OX40 agonist ivuxolimab in advanced cancers. Germline CDR1 reads SQVTM; CDR2 reads ANQGSEA. J was trimmed by 4 bases and V by 7 bases; bases with no gene match: 7. The CDR3 loop spans 13 amino acids. Using immunoSEQ multiplex PCR, the repertoire was profiled, and TCRdb retains in-frame clones only, with some absent. The sample has over 35,000 clones, around nine tenths seen once; the top ten hold about 0.6%. The chain carries TRBV29-1 and TRBJ2-1; 7 nucleotides align to TRBD2. The sequencing here drew on CD4+ or CD8+ T cells sorted from blood, taken in a trial of the OX40 agonist ivuxolimab. The receptor's source is an adult with an advanced solid tumor such as melanoma, head and neck, liver or kidney cancer. CDR3 bases: TGCAGCGCCCCTGTGGGGGGGTACAATGAGCAGTTCTTC. Its protein is CSAPVGGYNEQFF.